This T cell receptor beta chain is drawn from a study of T cell responses to AZD1222 COVID-19 vaccine. Broader study findings: Epitopes outside B.1.351 and B.1.1.7 mutated regions reportedly drew nearly half of spike TCRs. No day 14 peak samples; only post-peak repertoires were characterized. Recipients of AZD1222 seropositive at baseline numbered only five or six. Mostly white British, mostly female donors; authors suggested clonal diversity may be underestimated.

This clone appeared a few times. Its cognate antigen is unknown. With 4 bases clipped from V and 6 bases from J, the junction kept 4 bases outside the gene matches. The V gene's germline CDR1 is SGHRS and CDR2 YFSETQ. This CDR3 region has 13 residues. Assay used: immunoSEQ multiplex PCR; TCRdb lists only in-frame clones, some missing. This table has more than 85,000 clones, about four fifths appearing once. The clonotype was recovered from an adult in good health. The rearrangement uses TRBV5-1 and TRBJ1-2, with 9 bases lining up with TRBD1. The input for sequencing was peripheral blood, taken on day 0 of AZD1222 vaccination. CDR3 sequence: CASSVDRGDGYTF. The DNA for the CDR3 is TGCGCCAGCAGCGTGGACAGGGGAGATGGCTACACCTTC. The full variable domain, its missing parts supplied by reference TRBV5-1 and TRBJ1-2, is KAGVTQTPRYLIKTRGQQVTLSCSPISGHRSVSWYQQTPGQGLQFLFEYFSETQRNKGNFPGRFSGRQFSNSRSEMNVSTLELGDSALYLCASSVDRGDGYTFGSGTRLTVV.